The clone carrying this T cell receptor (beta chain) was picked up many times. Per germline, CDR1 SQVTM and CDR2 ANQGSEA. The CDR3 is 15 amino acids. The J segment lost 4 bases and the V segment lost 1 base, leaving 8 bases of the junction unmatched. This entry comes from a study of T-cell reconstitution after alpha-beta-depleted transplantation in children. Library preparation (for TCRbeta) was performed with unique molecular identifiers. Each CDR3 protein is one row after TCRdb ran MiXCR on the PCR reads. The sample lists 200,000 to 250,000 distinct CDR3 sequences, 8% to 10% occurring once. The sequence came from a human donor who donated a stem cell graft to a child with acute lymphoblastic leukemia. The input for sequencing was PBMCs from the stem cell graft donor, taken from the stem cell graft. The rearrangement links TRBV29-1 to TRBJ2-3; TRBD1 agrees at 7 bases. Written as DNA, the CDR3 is TGCAGCGTTGAAGGCGGAGACAGGGCGGCAGATACGCAGTATTTT. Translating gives CSVEGGDRAADTQYF.